This T cell receptor beta chain appears in the sequencing data of a study of cytomegalovirus exposure and HLA in healthy donors. Germline assignment: CDR1 SGHTA and CDR2 FQGNSA. J lost 5 bases, V lost 0 bases, and 10 bases had no gene match. The CDR3 is made up of 17 amino acids. General study results and limits: There was a cluster of highly shared sequence variants that was likely a sequencing artifact. Later genetic work tied a missense DCLRE1C variant to beta-chain V and J trimming. After further analysis at a later stage, roughly 16,000 TCR beta sequences were associated with HLA alleles at 0.05 false discovery rate.

A few counts support this clone. Its matching antigen is unknown. 60 Vbeta and 13 Jbeta primers were used in PCR. Method: immunoSEQ multiplex PCR; TCRdb's copy keeps in-frame clones and lacks some. The sample consists of around 210,000 clones, around 77% of them appearing once. The clonotype comes from a woman between 25 and 40 years old in good health and CMV-seronegative. Sequencing input: PBMCs. This sequence joins TRBV7-2 and TRBJ2-7; 10 bases are shared with TRBD2. Here the CDR3 reads CASSLALLAGSPHEQYF. CDR3 DNA sequence: TGTGCCAGCAGCTTAGCGCTACTAGCGGGAAGTCCCCACGAGCAGTACTTC.